This TCR beta chain was documented in a study of CD8+ T cells in alopecia areata. Background on the study: Approximately 6-10-week-old female C3H/HeJ mice were grafted with skin from spontaneously alopecic roughly 6-12-month-old C3H/HeJ graft donors.

The germline CDR1 and CDR2 sequences are LGHNA and YNLKQL (reference sequence). The V and J ends lost 0 bases and 0 bases, in that order; junction bases with no gene match: 4. The CDR3 spans 17 residues. Whole-study results and caveats: Scalp lesions, especially in alopecia totalis/universalis, had higher clonality than normal scalp. Mouse data revealed clearer TCR sharing than patient data did, a gap possibly tied to HLA.

After isolation, RNA underwent reverse transcription to generate cDNA as the sequencing template. Libraries were prepared by immunoSEQ multiplex PCR; TCRdb keeps only in-frame clonotypes and omits some of them. This sample comprises approximately 280,000 clones, none seen once only. A sort of pooled cutaneous lymph node cells used CD4, CD8alpha, NKG2D, NKG2ACE and other stains. This clone was seen a few times. Its antigen is undetermined. Gene names and germline match the mouse. The read terminates 4 residues ahead of where the CDR3 ends, so the germline J gene completes it. Sequencing was done on a sample of CD4+ T cells sorted from a lymph node. The J gene is TRBJ2-7, the V gene TRBV5; 11 bases are a match to TRBD2. This TCR derives from a C3H/HeJ mouse with alopecia areata. Strain haplotype at MHC: H2-k. The sequenced part of the CDR3 DNA is TGTGCCAGCAGCCAAGATGGGGACTGGGGGAGCTCCTAT. Protein product: CASSQDGDWGSSY. The entire CDR3 is CASSQDGDWGSSYEQYF.